This TCR beta chain was sequenced in a study of cytomegalovirus exposure and HLA in healthy donors. Regarding the study as a whole: It was reportedly the case that the classifier diagnosed cytomegalovirus status with high specificity and sensitivity.

Researchers ran the PCR with 60 Vbeta and 13 Jbeta primers. The method was immunoSEQ multiplex PCR; TCRdb's version includes in-frame clones alone and lacks a portion of them. The sample shows about 160,000 clones, approximately 80% of them seen only once. In the case of this clone: Its antigen is not identified.

The CDR3 loop spans 14 amino acids. Trimming took 5 bases from V and 7 from J; bases not matched to a gene: 6. Germline lookup yields CDR1 MNHNY and CDR2 SVGAGI (reference sequence). This chain uses TRBV6-6 with TRBJ1-4; TRBD1 agrees at 8 bases. Sample: PBMCs. The receptor comes from a boy younger than 10 in good health and CMV-seronegative. CDR3 amino acids: CASSPATGVEKLFF. In nucleotides, the CDR3 is TGTGCCAGCAGTCCCGCGACAGGGGTTGAAAAACTGTTTTTT.